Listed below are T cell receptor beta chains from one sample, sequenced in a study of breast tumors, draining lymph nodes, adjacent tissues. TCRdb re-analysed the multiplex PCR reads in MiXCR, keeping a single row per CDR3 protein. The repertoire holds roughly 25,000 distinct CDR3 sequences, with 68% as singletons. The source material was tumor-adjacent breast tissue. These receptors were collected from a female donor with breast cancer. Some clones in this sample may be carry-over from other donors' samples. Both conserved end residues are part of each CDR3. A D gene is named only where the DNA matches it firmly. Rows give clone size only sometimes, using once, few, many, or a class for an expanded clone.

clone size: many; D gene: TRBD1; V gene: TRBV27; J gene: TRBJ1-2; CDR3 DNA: TGTGCCAGCAGTTCCGACAGGGGGACTAACTATGGCTACACCTTC; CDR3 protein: CASSSDRGTNYGYTF
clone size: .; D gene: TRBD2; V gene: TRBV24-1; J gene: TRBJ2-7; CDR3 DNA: TGTGCCACCAGTGGGGGGGGTCGCTACGAGCAGTACTTC; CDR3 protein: CATSGGGRYEQYF
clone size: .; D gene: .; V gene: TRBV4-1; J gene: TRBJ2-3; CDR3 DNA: TGCGCCAGCAGCCAAGGGCCTAGCATCCCCCCCCGAGGTACGCAGTATTTT; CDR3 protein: CASSQGPSIPPRGTQYF
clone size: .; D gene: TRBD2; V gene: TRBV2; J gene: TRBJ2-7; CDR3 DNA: TGTGCCAGCAGTGAATGGGGGGGTAACTACGAGCAGTACTTC; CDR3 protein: CASSEWGGNYEQYF
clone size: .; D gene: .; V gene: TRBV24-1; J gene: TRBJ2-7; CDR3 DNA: TGTGCCACCCCTGGGGCATCTTACGAGCAGTACTTC; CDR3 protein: CATPGASYEQYF
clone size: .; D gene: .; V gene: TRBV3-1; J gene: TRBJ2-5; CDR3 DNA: TGTGCCAGCAGCCAAGAGGTACACATCCAAGAGACCCAGTACTTC; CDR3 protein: CASSQEVHIQETQYF
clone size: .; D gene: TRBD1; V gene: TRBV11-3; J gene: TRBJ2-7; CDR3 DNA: TGTGCCAGCGCGGTTACAGGGGCGCTCACCTACGAGCAGTACTTC; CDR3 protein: CASAVTGALTYEQYF
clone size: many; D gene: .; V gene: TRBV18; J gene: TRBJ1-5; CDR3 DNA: TGTGCCAGCTCACTACAGGGAGATCAGCCCCAGCATTTT; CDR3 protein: CASSLQGDQPQHF
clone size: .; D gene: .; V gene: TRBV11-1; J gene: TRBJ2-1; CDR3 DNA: TGTGCCAGCAGCTTTTATAGACTTCCCGAGCAGTTCTTC; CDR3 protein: CASSFYRLPEQFF
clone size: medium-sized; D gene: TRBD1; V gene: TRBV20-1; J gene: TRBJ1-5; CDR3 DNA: TGCAGTGCTAGTTCTCGGACAGGACATAGCAATCAGCCCCAGCATTTT; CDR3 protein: CSASSRTGHSNQPQHF
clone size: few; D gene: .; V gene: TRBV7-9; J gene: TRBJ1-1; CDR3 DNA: TGTGCCAGCAGCTTAGAAGGCGGAGTAGAAGCTTTCTTT; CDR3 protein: CASSLEGGVEAFF
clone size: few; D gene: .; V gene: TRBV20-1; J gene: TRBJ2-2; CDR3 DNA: TGCAGTGCTAGAGTTACTAGGACCGGGGAGCTGTTTTTT; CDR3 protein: CSARVTRTGELFF
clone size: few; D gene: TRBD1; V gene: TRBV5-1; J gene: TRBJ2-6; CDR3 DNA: TGCGCCAGCAGCTTGGGACCCGGGACAGGGGGCCCTGGGGCCAACGTCCTGACTTTC; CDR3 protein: CASSLGPGTGGPGANVLTF
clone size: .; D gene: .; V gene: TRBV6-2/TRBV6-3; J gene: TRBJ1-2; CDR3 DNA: TGTGCCAGCAGCTCCCAACGGAACTATGGCTACACCTTC; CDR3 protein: CASSSQRNYGYTF
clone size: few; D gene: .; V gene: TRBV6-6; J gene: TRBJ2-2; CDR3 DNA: TGTGCCAGCTGTCCTATCGGGAGCACCGGGGAGCTGTTTTTT; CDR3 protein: CASCPIGSTGELFF
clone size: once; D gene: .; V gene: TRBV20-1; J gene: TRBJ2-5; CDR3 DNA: TGCAGTGCTCGCTCCGGGGCGGAAAACCAAGAGACCCAGTACTTC; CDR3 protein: CSARSGAENQETQYF
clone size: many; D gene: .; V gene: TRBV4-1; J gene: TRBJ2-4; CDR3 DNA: TGCGCCAGCAGCCAGAGGACGGTAAACATTCAGTACTTC; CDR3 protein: CASSQRTVNIQYF
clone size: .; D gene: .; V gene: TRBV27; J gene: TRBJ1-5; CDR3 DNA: TGTGCCAGCAGTTTATCAGCGGTGGGCAATCAGCCCCAGCATTTT; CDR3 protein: CASSLSAVGNQPQHF
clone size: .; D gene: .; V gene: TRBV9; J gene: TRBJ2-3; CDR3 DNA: TGTGCCAGCAGCGGACCCGGGACGGGGCAAGATACGCAGTATTTT; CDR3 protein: CASSGPGTGQDTQYF
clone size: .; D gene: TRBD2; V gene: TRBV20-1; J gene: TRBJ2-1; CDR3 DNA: TGCAGTGCTAGATTAGGACTAGAGTACCATGAGCAGTTCTTC; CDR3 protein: CSARLGLEYHEQFF
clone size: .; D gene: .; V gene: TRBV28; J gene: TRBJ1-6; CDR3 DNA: TGTGCCAGCAGGAACATGGTCGGCAATTCACCCCTCCACTTT; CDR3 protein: CASRNMVGNSPLHF
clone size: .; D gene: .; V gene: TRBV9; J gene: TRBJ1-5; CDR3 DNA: TGTGCCAGCAGCTATAGCAATCAGCCCCAGCATTTT; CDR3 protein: CASSYSNQPQHF
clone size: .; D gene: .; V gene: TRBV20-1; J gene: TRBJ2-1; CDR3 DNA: TGCAGTGCTAGCCCCCGATACAATGAGCAGTTCTTC; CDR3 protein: CSASPRYNEQFF
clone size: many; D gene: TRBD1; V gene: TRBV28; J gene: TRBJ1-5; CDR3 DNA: TGTGCCAGCACCAGGGACAGGGGGAACAATCAGCCCCAGCATTTT; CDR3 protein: CASTRDRGNNQPQHF
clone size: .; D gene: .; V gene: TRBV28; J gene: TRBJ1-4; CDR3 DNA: TGTGCCATCGCCGGCGGGGTTAGGACTAATGAAAAACTGTTTTTT; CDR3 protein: CAIAGGVRTNEKLFF
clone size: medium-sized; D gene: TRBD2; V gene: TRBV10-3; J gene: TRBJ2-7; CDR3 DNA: TGTGCCAGTACTAGCGGGTCCTTCTACGAGCAGTACTTC; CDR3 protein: CASTSGSFYEQYF
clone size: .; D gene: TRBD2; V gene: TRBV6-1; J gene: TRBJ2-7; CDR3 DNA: TGTGCCAGCAGTGAAAAGCGGGGCGAGCAGTACTTC; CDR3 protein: CASSEKRGEQYF
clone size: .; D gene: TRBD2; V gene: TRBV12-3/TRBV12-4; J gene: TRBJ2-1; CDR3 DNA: TGTGCCAGCGGACTAGCGGGTTCCAATGAGCAGTTCTTC; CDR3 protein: CASGLAGSNEQFF
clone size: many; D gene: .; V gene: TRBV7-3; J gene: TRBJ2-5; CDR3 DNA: TGTGCCAGCAGCTTAACGGGGGGCGCGGGGCAAGAGACCCAGTACTTC; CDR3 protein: CASSLTGGAGQETQYF
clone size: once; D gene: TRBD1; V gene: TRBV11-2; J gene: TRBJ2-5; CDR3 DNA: TGTGCCAGCAGTACTCGGGACAGGGTAGGCGAGACCCAGTACTTC; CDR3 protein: CASSTRDRVGETQYF
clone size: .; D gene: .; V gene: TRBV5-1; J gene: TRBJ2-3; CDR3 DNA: TGCGCCAGCAGCTTGGCCGGAGCGTATACGCAGTATTTT; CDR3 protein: CASSLAGAYTQYF
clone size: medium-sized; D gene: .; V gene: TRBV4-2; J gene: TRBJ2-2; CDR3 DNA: TGTGCCAGCAGCCTAGGACTCAACACCGGGGAGCTGTTTTTT; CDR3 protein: CASSLGLNTGELFF
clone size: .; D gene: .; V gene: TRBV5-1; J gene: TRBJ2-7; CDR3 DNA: TGCGCCGGCAGCTTGAGGGCGGAGGGGTACGAGCAGTACTTC; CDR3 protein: CAGSLRAEGYEQYF
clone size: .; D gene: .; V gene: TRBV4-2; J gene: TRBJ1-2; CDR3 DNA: TGTGCCAGCAGCCAACCCCGGTCCTCTGTTGGGTACACCTTC; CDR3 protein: CASSQPRSSVGYTF
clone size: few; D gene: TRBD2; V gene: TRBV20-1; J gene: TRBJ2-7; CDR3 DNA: TGCAGTGCTAGGTCATCAACAATAGCGGGAGGGACCTACGAGCAGTACTTC; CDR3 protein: CSARSSTIAGGTYEQYF
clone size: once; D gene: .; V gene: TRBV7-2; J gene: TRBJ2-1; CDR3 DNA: TGTGCCAGCAGCTTAGAACGCCTAGTAGACAATGAGCAGTTCTTC; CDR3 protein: CASSLERLVDNEQFF
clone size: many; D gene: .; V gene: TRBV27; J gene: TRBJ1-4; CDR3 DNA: TGTGCCAGCAGTTTATCGGGGGGCTTCGGGGAAAAACTGTTTTTT; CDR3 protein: CASSLSGGFGEKLFF
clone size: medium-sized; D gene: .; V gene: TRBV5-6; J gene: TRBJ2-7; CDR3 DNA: TGTGCCAGCAGCTTGAGAGGGCCCTACGAGCAGTACTTC; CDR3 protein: CASSLRGPYEQYF
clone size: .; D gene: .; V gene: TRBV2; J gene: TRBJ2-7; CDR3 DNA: TGTGCCAGCACCCCGGACAGAGACTACGAGCAGTACTTC; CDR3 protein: CASTPDRDYEQYF
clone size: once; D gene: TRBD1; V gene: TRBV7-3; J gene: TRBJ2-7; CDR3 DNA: TGTGCCAGCAGCTTAGGCCGGACAGGGGACGAGCAGTACTTC; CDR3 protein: CASSLGRTGDEQYF
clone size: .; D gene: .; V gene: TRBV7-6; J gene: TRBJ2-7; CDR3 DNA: TGTGCCAGCAGCTTAACAGGGTCCTACGACGAGCAGTACTTC; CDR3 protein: CASSLTGSYDEQYF
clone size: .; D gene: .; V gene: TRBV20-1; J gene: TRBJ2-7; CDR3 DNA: TGCAGTGCTAGAGTTAGCGCGACCTACGAGCAGTACTTC; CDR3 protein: CSARVSATYEQYF
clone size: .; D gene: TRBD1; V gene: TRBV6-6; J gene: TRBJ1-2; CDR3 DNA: TGTGCCAGCAGTTCCGGACAGGGGGTTGATGGCTACACCTTC; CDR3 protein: CASSSGQGVDGYTF
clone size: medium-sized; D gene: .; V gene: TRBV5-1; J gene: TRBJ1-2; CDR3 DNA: TGCGCCAGCAGCTTAGGTGGCGTGCACGGCTATGGCTACACCTTC; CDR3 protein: CASSLGGVHGYGYTF
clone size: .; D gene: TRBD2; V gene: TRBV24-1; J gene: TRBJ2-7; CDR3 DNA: TGTGCCACCCCTCGGGAGGTAGGTCCCTACGAGCAGTACTTC; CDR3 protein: CATPREVGPYEQYF
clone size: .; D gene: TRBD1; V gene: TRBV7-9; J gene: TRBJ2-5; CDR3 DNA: TGTGCCAGCAGCTTGGTTCCGGGACAGGGGAAAGAGACCCAGTACTTC; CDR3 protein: CASSLVPGQGKETQYF
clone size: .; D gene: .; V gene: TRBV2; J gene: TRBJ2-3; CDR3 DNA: TGTGCCAGCATAGGTACGACAGATACGCAGTATTTT; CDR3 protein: CASIGTTDTQYF
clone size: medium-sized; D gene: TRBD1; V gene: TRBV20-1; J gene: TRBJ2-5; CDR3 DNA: TGCAGTGCCCTCGACAGGGACCAGAGGGAGACCCAGTACTTC; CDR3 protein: CSALDRDQRETQYF
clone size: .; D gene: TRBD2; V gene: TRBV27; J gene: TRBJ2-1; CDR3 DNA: TGTGCCAGCAGTGTCGGGACTAGCGGGAGAGGTACCTACAATGAGCAGTTCTTC; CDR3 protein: CASSVGTSGRGTYNEQFF
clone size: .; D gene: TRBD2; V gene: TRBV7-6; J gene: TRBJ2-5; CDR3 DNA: TGTGCCAGCAGCCCGACTAGCACCCAAGAGACCCAGTACTTC; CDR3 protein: CASSPTSTQETQYF
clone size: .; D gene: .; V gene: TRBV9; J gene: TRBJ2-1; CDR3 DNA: TGTGCCAGCAGCGTAGGAACTGGATATCGGGAGCAGTTCTTC; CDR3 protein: CASSVGTGYREQFF
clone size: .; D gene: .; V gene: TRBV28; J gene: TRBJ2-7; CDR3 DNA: TGTGCCAGCAGCCTTGGGAGATTGTACGAGCAGTACTTC; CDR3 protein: CASSLGRLYEQYF
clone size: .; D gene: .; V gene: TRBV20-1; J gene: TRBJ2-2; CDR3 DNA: TGCAGTGGGAGGGACAGTGGGATCGGGGAGCTGTTTTTT; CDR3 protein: CSGRDSGIGELFF
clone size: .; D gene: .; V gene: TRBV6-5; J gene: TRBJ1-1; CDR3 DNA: TGTGCCAGCAGTAGCCATCAAAGGACGCAGAACACTGAAGCTTTCTTT; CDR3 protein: CASSSHQRTQNTEAFF
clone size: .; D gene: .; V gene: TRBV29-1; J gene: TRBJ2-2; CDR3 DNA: TGCAGCGTTGTGTTCGACAGAAACACCGGGGAGCTGTTTTTT; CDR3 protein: CSVVFDRNTGELFF
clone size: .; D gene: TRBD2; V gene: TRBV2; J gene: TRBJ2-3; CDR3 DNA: TGTGCCAGCAAGACTAGCGGGACCACAGATACGCAGTATTTT; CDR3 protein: CASKTSGTTDTQYF
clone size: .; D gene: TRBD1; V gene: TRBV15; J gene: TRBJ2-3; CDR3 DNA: TGTGCCACCAGCGGAGAGGACGGACAGGGGGCTGTCACAGATACGCAGTATTTT; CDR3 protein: CATSGEDGQGAVTDTQYF
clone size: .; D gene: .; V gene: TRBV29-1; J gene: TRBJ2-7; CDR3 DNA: TGCAGCGGGGGTGAGGGAAGCGCCTACGAGCAGTACTTC; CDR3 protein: CSGGEGSAYEQYF
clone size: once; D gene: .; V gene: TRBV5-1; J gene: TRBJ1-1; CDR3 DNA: TGCGCCAGCTACCCTGAGTGGGGCACTGAAGCTTTCTTT; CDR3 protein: CASYPEWGTEAFF
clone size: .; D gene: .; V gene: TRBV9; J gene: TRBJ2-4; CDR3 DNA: TGTGCCAGCAGCGGACACATTAAAAACATTCAGTACTTC; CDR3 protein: CASSGHIKNIQYF